These 18 T cell receptor beta chains were sequenced from one sample in a study of Tregs in tolerant kidney transplant recipients. Using immunoSEQ multiplex PCR, the repertoire was profiled, and TCRdb retains in-frame clones only, with some absent. In the table there are about 69,000 clones, 85% to 90% of which are singletons. Source: CD4+ T cells from blood, taken before the transplant. The receptor set was obtained from a human donor who received a combined kidney and bone marrow transplant.

The table lists this clone with a few counts. This sequence joins TRBV14 and TRBJ2-7; 7 bases match TRBD1. The CDR3 is 14 residues long. Germline CDR1 reads SGHDN; CDR2 reads FVKESK. V lost 1 base to trimming and J lost 2 bases; unmatched junction nucleotides: 2. The CDR3 coding sequence is TGTGCCAGCAGCCAAGGTCAGGGGGCCTACGAGCAGTACTTC. Residues: CASSQGQGAYEQYF. Full variable domain (rest looked up from reference TRBV14 and TRBJ2-7): EAGVTQFPSHSVIEKGQTVTLRCDPISGHDNLYWYRRVMGKEIKFLLHFVKESKQDESGMPNNRFLAERTGGTYSTLKVQPAELEDSGVYFCASSQGQGAYEQYFGPGTRLTVT.

J is TRBJ1-5 and V is TRBV5-6, with TRBD1 as a possible D gene (5 bases). This CDR3 is 15 amino acids long. V lost 1 base, J lost 2 bases, and 10 bases lay in between. Looked up from germline, CDR1 is SGHDT and CDR2 is YYEEEE. This CDR3 is CASSLRGIGNQPQHF. CDR3 nucleotides: TGTGCCAGCAGCTTGAGGGGAATTGGCAATCAGCCCCAGCATTTT.

The chain carries TRBV7-2 and TRBJ2-1; 9 bases agree with TRBD2. Germline V CDR1 and CDR2: SGHTA, FQGNSA. This CDR3 is 14 amino acids long. V lost 4 bases, J lost 12 bases, and 10 bases stayed unmatched. The CDR3 here is CASSSTSGSGAQFF. CDR3 DNA: TGTGCCAGCAGCTCAACTAGCGGGTCAGGGGCGCAGTTCTTC.

This chain joins TRBV28 and TRBJ1-5, with a possible D match to TRBD1 (5 bases). The CDR3 spans 16 residues. V shed 1 base and J shed 1 base, with 11 bases lying between them. The germline V gene has CDR1 MDHEN and CDR2 SYDVKM. DNA of the CDR3: TGTGCCAGCAGTTTATTTCCGGGGGAGAGCAATCAGCCCCAGCATTTT. Protein sequence: CASSLFPGESNQPQHF.

This chain uses TRBV7-2 with TRBJ2-3; 9 nucleotides align to TRBD2. Trimming cost V 2 bases and J 1 base; bases outside gene matches: 4. The CDR3 extends over 16 amino acids. CDR1 and CDR2 (germline): SGHTA, FQGNSA. CDR3 in amino acids: CASSLRGGGGTDTQYF. The CDR3 coding sequence is TGTGCCAGCAGCTTAAGAGGCGGGGGGGGCACAGATACGCAGTATTTT.

The chain links TRBV9 to TRBJ2-1, with 9 bases identical to TRBD1. The CDR3 contains 15 residues. The junction had 4 bases not matched to a gene; V was cut back by 3 bases and J by 3 bases. Germline V gene data show CDR1 as SGDLS and CDR2 as YYNGEE. CDR3 protein: CASSETGGYYNEQFF. In nucleotides, the CDR3 is TGTGCCAGCAGCGAGACAGGGGGGTACTACAATGAGCAGTTCTTC.

The chain couples TRBV11-2 to TRBJ2-3; 8 nucleotides align to TRBD1. Looked up from germline, CDR1 is SGHAT and CDR2 is FQNNGV. The CDR3 covers 15 residues. Trimming cost V 4 bases and J 7 bases; bases outside gene matches: 10. CDR3 in DNA: TGTGCCAGCAGCTCCTCGACAGGGGTCCTCTATACGCAGTATTTT. This sequence encodes CASSSSTGVLYTQYF.

This chain joins TRBV28 and TRBJ2-2; D is uncertain. The V end lost 7 bases, the J end lost 2 bases, and 8 bases lay between the germline ends. The germline CDR1 and CDR2 sequences are MDHEN and SYDVKM. The length of the CDR3 is 13 residues. CDR3 DNA sequence: TGTGCCAGCACCGTCACAAACACCGGGGAGCTGTTTTTT. Amino acid sequence: CASTVTNTGELFF.

The chain links TRBV5-1 to TRBJ2-5; 9 bases match TRBD2. Trimming at V came to 0 bases and at J to 2 bases, leaving 5 bases not matched to a gene. Germline assignment: CDR1 SGHRS and CDR2 YFSETQ. This CDR3 is 16 amino acids long. The CDR3 region has the DNA TGCGCCAGCAGCTTGGTGGGGACTAGCTCTCAAGAGACCCAGTACTTC. Its translation is CASSLVGTSSQETQYF.

The chain has TRBV7-2 and TRBJ1-5; no definite D call. Trimming pared 5 bases from V and 0 bases from J, leaving 17 bases between. The CDR3 consists of 17 residues. Germline values: CDR1 SGHTA, CDR2 FQGNSA. Written as DNA, the CDR3 is TGTGCCAGCAGCCCAGGTCTGGGAGCCCTTAGCAATCAGCCCCAGCATTTT. Translation: CASSPGLGALSNQPQHF.

The gene calls are TRBV10-3 and TRBJ1-5, with a weak D call TRBD1 (6 bases). This CDR3 is 14 amino acids long. From germline, CDR1 is ENHRY and CDR2 SYGVKD. The V and J ends lost 0 bases and 7 bases respectively, with 10 bases between them. CDR3 in DNA: TGTGCCATCAGTGAGTCCAAGGGGGACCAGCCCCAGCATTTT. Its translation is CAISESKGDQPQHF.

This clone was recorded once. The chain couples TRBV5-8 to TRBJ2-3; D not resolved. The CDR3 is made up of 12 amino acids. Germline CDR1 SGHTS, CDR2 YDEGEE. V lost 4 bases and J 8 bases, leaving 11 bases between the germline ends. The CDR3 nucleotides are TGTGCCAGCAGCCCCAGGCAGGCTACGCAGTATTTT. This gives the protein CASSPRQATQYF.

This chain connects TRBV11-1 to TRBJ2-7, with 7 bases that match TRBD1. CDR1 and CDR2 from the germline V gene are SGHAT and FQDESV (reference sequence). With 5 bases clipped from V and 7 bases from J, the junction kept 8 bases outside the gene matches. This CDR3 spans 13 amino acids. CDR3 sequence reads: CASSTDREREQYF. The CDR3 DNA reads TGTGCCAGCAGCACCGACAGGGAACGGGAGCAGTACTTC.

This chain uses TRBV5-1 with TRBJ2-7; maybe TRBD1 (6 bases). CDR3 length: 14 amino acids. Trimming removed 0 bases from V and 6 bases from J, with 13 bases in between. The germline CDR1 and CDR2 sequences are SGHRS and YFSETQ. CDR3 region: CASSLAQGRTEQYF. DNA for the CDR3: TGCGCCAGCAGCTTGGCACAGGGTCGAACCGAGCAGTACTTC.

V and J are TRBV5-1 and TRBJ2-3, with D tentatively TRBD2 (5 bases). Germline loops: CDR1 SGHRS, CDR2 YFSETQ. CDR3 length: 14 amino acids. Trimming cost V 0 bases and J 2 bases, with 7 bases left between them. This CDR3 is CASSLARATDTQYF. CDR3 coding DNA: TGCGCCAGCAGCTTGGCGAGGGCCACAGATACGCAGTATTTT.

This clone was seen a single time. The chain carries TRBV27 and TRBJ2-6; tentative D call: TRBD2 (5 bases). V lost 6 bases to trimming and J lost 0 bases, with 15 bases between them. Germline CDR1 MNHEY, CDR2 SMNVEV (reference sequence). The CDR3 sequence is 17 residues long. The CDR3 sequence is CASSPKGALSGANVLTF. The CDR3, as DNA: TGTGCCAGCAGCCCTAAGGGAGCCCTCTCTGGGGCCAACGTCCTGACTTTC.

This chain joins TRBV29-1 and TRBJ1-2; D ambiguous. The CDR3 spans 13 residues. V lost 0 bases and J lost 8, with 13 bases in between. The V gene's germline CDR1 is SQVTM and CDR2 ANQGSEA. The CDR3 DNA is TGCAGCGTTGAAGACCCCGGAGGCCGAGGCTACACCTTC. This translates into CSVEDPGGRGYTF.

This rearrangement joins TRBV5-4 to TRBJ2-1, with 9 positions matching TRBD2. The CDR3 is made up of 16 amino acids. V was clipped by 4 bases and J by 2 bases; unmatched bases: 7. The germline V gene encodes CDR1 SGHNT and CDR2 YYREEE (reference sequence). The DNA for the CDR3 is TGTGCCAGCAGCCCACCTAGCGGGAATGCCTACAATGAGCAGTTCTTC. Translating gives CASSPPSGNAYNEQFF. Complete variable domain (other parts from reference TRBV5-4 and TRBJ2-1): ETGVTQSPTHLIKTRGQQVTLRCSSQSGHNTVSWYQQALGQGPQFIFQYYREEENGRGNFPPRFSGLQFPNYSSELNVNALELDDSALYLCASSPPSGNAYNEQFFGPGTRLTVL.